One sample yielded the 30 T cell receptor beta chains listed below, sequenced in a study of T cell repertoires in breast cancer. Unpaired genes were suppressed by blocking oligonucleotides during a second nested PCR. MiXCR was run by TCRdb on the emulsion pairing reads, yielding one entry per CDR3 protein. This table has under 150 distinct CDR3 sequences, around 37% appearing once. The expanded emulsion RT-PCR method captured paired alpha and beta chains from CD8+ T cells. Sequencing was carried out using CD8+ T cells. The source of these receptors is a pool of human donors with breast cancer or a healthy control (not recorded which).

J is TRBJ2-1 and V is TRBV6-6, with D unclear. The length of the CDR3 is 14 residues. V shed 8 bases and J shed 5 bases, with 16 bases lying between them. Per the germline V gene, CDR1 is MNHNY and CDR2 is SVGAGI (reference sequence). The CDR3 loop reads CASYGKAINNEQFF. In DNA form, the CDR3 reads TGTGCCAGCTATGGGAAGGCCATTAACAATGAGCAGTTCTTC.

This chain uses TRBV7-3 with TRBJ2-5; 10 bases are shared with TRBD2. Germline lookup yields CDR1 SGHTA and CDR2 FQGTGA. The CDR3 runs to 15 residues. V lost 6 bases to trimming and J lost 5 bases; unmatched junction nucleotides: 9. The chain's CDR3 is CASSIKRGGGETQYF. As DNA, the CDR3 is TGTGCCAGCAGTATCAAGCGGGGGGGCGGGGAGACCCAGTACTTC. Based on the CDR3 plus reference TRBV7-3 and TRBJ2-5, the full variable domain is GAGVSQTPSNKVTEKGKYVELRCDPISGHTALYWYRQSLGQGPEFLIYFQGTGAADDSGLPNDRFFAVRPEGSVSTLKIQRTERGDSAVYLCASSIKRGGGETQYFGPGTRLLVL.

This clonotype counts as hyperexpanded. This may be a read error, as it is one base from a much larger clone. The V and J genes are TRBV7-8 and TRBJ1-3; D not resolved. CDR1 is SGHVS, CDR2 FQNEAQ, per germline. This CDR3 is 12 amino acids long. The CDR3, as DNA: TGTGCCAGCAGCTTAACTGGAAACGCCATATATTTT. This sequence encodes CASSLTGNAIYF.

This clonotype has just a few counts. One junction end does not reproduce the germline sequence, and a read error may be involved. The chain joins TRBV7-2 to TRBJ1-3; D is unresolved. Germline CDR1 is SGHTA and CDR2 is FQGNSA. This CDR3 is built from 12 residues. CDR3 residues: CASRLTGNTIYF. The CDR3 coding sequence is TGTGCCAGCCGCTTAACCGGGAACACCATATATTTT.

At least ten counts were recorded for this clonotype. The gene calls are TRBV10-1 and TRBJ1-4; D might be TRBD1 (6 bases). Germline-derived CDR1 and CDR2 are WNHNN and SYGVQD (reference sequence). The CDR3 sequence is 12 residues long. The V gene lost 4 bases and the J gene lost 12 bases, with 12 bases spanning the gap. The CDR3: CASSADRSELFF. The CDR3 DNA reads as TGCGCCAGCAGTGCAGACAGGTCTGAACTGTTTTTT.

This clonotype was detected only a few times. The CDR3 end shows no conserved phenylalanine or tryptophan, and so a read error is likely. The V and J genes are TRBV7-6 and TRBJ2-7; 8 nucleotides line up with TRBD2. CDR3 length: 14 amino acids. Germline-derived CDR1 and CDR2 are SGHVS and FNYEAQ. The CDR3 loop reads CAISLPGLEGEQYL. Written as DNA, the CDR3 is TGTGCCATCAGCTTGCCGGGACTAGAAGGCGAGCAGTACTTG.

This clonotype has a count of ten or more. The chain uses TRBV7-9 and TRBJ2-7; D may correspond to TRBD1 or TRBD2 (5 bases each). The CDR3 length is 14 residues. Trimming pared 3 bases from V and 6 bases from J, leaving 15 bases between. Germline values: CDR1 SEHNR, CDR2 FQNEAQ (reference sequence). As DNA, the CDR3 is TGTGCCAGCAGCTTTCTGGGGCTAGCAGGCGAGCAGTACTTC. Amino acids: CASSFLGLAGEQYF.

This clonotype came up many times. This chain joins TRBV7-9 and TRBJ2-2; no clear D gene. Germline V gene data show CDR1 as SEHNR and CDR2 as FQNEAQ (reference sequence). V lost 5 bases and J 0 bases, leaving 7 bases between the germline ends. The CDR3 consists of 14 residues. The DNA for the CDR3 is TGTGCCAGCAGCCCACGGGCGAACACCGGGGAGCTGTTTTTT. It encodes CASSPRANTGELFF.

A remark on this clonotype: The junction departs from the called germline gene at one end, perhaps through a read error. The CDR3 DNA is TGTACCAGCAGCTCGCCGGGGCTAGCAGGCGAGCAGTACTTT. This gives the protein CTSSSPGLAGEQYF. This chain joins TRBV7-6 and TRBJ2-7, with D possibly being TRBD1 or TRBD2 (5 bases each). Germline V gene lookup returns CDR1 SGHVS and CDR2 FNYEAQ. The length of the CDR3 is 14 residues.

This clonotype has at least ten counts. One end of the junction fails to match germline, which may point to a read error. This chain joins TRBV7-6 and TRBJ2-7; TRBD2 aligns across 9 bases. CDR3 length: 14 residues. Per the germline V gene, CDR1 is SGHVS and CDR2 is FNYEAQ. CDR3 sequence (DNA): TGTGCCAGCTTCTTGCCGGGACTAGCAGGCGAGCATTACTTT. Translated: CASFLPGLAGEHYF.

On this clonotype itself: Compared with germline, one end of the junction differs, possibly owing to a read error. This sequence joins TRBV6-2 or TRBV6-3 and TRBJ2-1, with D possibly being TRBD2 (6 bases). The CDR3 spans 14 residues. Germline lookup yields CDR1 MNHEY and CDR2 SVGEGT. The CDR3 reads CASNGGDINNEQFF. In DNA form, the CDR3 reads TGTGCAAGCAACGGGGGAGACATTAACAATGAGCAGTTCTTC.

As to this clonotype: Germline and junction disagree at one end, which may indicate a read error. The rearrangement uses TRBV6-6 and TRBJ2-1, with 8 bases lining up with TRBD2. Germline CDR1 is MNHNY and CDR2 is SVGAGI (reference sequence). The CDR3 spans 14 residues. CDR3 nucleotide sequence: TGTGACAGCAACGGGAGGGAAATTAACCATGAGCAGTTCTTC. Encoded protein: CDSNGREINHEQFF.

The V and J genes are TRBV7-6 and TRBJ2-7; TRBD2 matches 9 bases. V dropped 7 bases and J dropped 10; count of bases not matched to a gene: 14. This CDR3 is 14 amino acids long. The V gene's germline CDR1 is SGHVS and CDR2 FNYEAQ. DNA for the CDR3: TGTGCCAGCATCTTGCCGGGACTAGCAGGCGTTCAGTACTTC. This sequence encodes CASILPGLAGVQYF.

In its sample, this clonotype was seen a few times. The chain recombines TRBV6-2 or TRBV6-3 with TRBJ1-2, with D unresolved. CDR1 and CDR2 (germline): MNHEY, SVGEGT. The CDR3 is 10 residues long. Between the trimmed V and J ends, which lost 6 bases and 8 bases, there was a span of 7 bases. CDR3 DNA: TGTGCCAGCAGGGGCCAGGGCTACACCTTC. Its translation is CASRGQGYTF.

This clonotype has only a few counts. Since no conserved phenylalanine or tryptophan closes the CDR3, a read error is the likely cause. The limits of the CDR3 on the DNA are not certain, so only TCRdb's listed CDR3 is given. The chain's CDR3 is CASSLPGLAGENYL. The rearrangement uses TRBV7-6 and TRBJ2-7; the DNA was not used to check the table's D call, TRBD2. A total of 14 residues make up the CDR3, ends included. CDR1 SGHVS and CDR2 FNYEAQ come from the germline V gene.

This clonotype is categorized as hyperexpanded. This chain links TRBV4-3 with TRBJ1-2, with 8 bases aligning to TRBD1. The CDR3 has 14 residues. Looked up from germline, CDR1 is LGHNA and CDR2 is YSLEER. Trimming removed 4 bases from V and 8 bases from J; junction bases left unmatched: 9. Here the CDR3 DNA reads TGCGCCAGCAGCCTCGGACAGGGAAGACTCGGCTACACCTTC. This gives the protein CASSLGQGRLGYTF.

The J gene is TRBJ2-7, the V gene TRBV7-6; 8 nucleotides agree with TRBD2. V lost 3 bases to trimming and J lost 13 bases; unmatched junction nucleotides: 14. Germline CDR1 SGHVS, CDR2 FNYEAQ. The CDR3 has 14 amino acids. CDR3 sequence (DNA): TGTGCCAGCAGCTTGCCGGGACTAGAAGGCGAGCCATACTTC. It encodes CASSLPGLEGEPYF.

The rearrangement uses TRBV7-6 and TRBJ1-1; D not resolved. Germline assignment: CDR1 SGHVS and CDR2 FNYEAQ. V gave up 7 bases and J gave up 4 bases, with 13 bases separating them. The CDR3 extends over 13 amino acids. The CDR3 region has the DNA TGTGCCAGCATCTCAGGACGCAGCACTGAAGCTTTCTTT. Translating gives CASISGRSTEAFF.

This clonotype was picked up a small number of times. Given the absence of the conserved phenylalanine or tryptophan at the CDR3 end, a read error is likely. This sequence joins TRBV7-6 and TRBJ2-7, with TRBD2 matching 9 bases. After removal of 3 bases from V and 6 bases from J, the junction contained 6 bases not matched to a gene. Per germline, CDR1 SGHVS and CDR2 FNYEAQ. The CDR3 totals 14 residues. The CDR3, as DNA: TGTGCCAGCAGCTTTCTGGGACTAGCAGGCGAGCAGTACTTA. It is translated as CASSFLGLAGEQYL.

In the case of this clonotype: In this CDR3 the conserved last residue, phenylalanine or tryptophan, is missing, so a read error is likely. The rearrangement joins TRBV7-6 to TRBJ2-7, with D tentatively TRBD2 (6 bases). Germline CDR1 reads SGHVS; CDR2 reads FNYEAQ. This CDR3 contains 14 residues. DNA of the CDR3: TGTGCCAGCTGCTTGCCGGTACTAGCAGTCGAGCAGTACTTG. Amino acid sequence: CASCLPVLAVEQYL.

The chain combines TRBV7-6 with TRBJ1-4; D not resolved. Germline CDR1 reads SGHVS; CDR2 reads FNYEAQ. The CDR3 covers 14 residues. V was clipped by 3 bases and J by 3 bases, with 8 bases between them. For the CDR3, the DNA is TGTGCCAGCAGCTTCCTGACGGCTAATGAAAAACTGTTTTTT. It encodes CASSFLTANEKLFF.

The CDR3 sequence: CVCYGMAINNEQFF. CDR3 in DNA: TGTGTCTGTTACGGGATGGCTATTAACAATGAGCAGTTCTTC. This chain connects TRBV6-6 to TRBJ2-1, with D possibly TRBD2 on 5 matching bases. This CDR3 is built from 14 residues. Looked up from germline, CDR1 is MNHNY and CDR2 is SVGAGI (reference sequence).

The sample holds a few counts of this clonotype. This likely comes from a read error, as the CDR3 has no conserved phenylalanine or tryptophan at its end. The DNA is left out, because the CDR3 cannot be placed on it with certainty; the CDR3 is given as TCRdb lists it. V usage is TRBV7-6 and J usage is TRBJ2-7; TRBD2 reflects the table's D call only, with no check against the DNA. The CDR3 is 14 residues long, counting both termini. Germline loops: CDR1 SGHVS, CDR2 FNYEAQ. The CDR3: CASSLPGLAGEKYL.

The sample holds many counts of this clonotype. The genes are TRBV7-8 and TRBJ2-7; TRBD1 aligns across 8 bases. Per the germline V gene, CDR1 is SGHVS and CDR2 is FQNEAQ. This CDR3 has 13 residues. V shed 5 bases and J 4 bases; nucleotides not matched to a gene: 4. CDR3: CASSPRTGYEQYF. The CDR3, as DNA: TGTGCCAGCAGCCCCCGGACAGGGTACGAGCAGTACTTC.

The CDR3: CASSQGTGTIYEQYF. CDR3 nucleotides: TGTGCCAGCAGCCAAGGGACAGGGACTATCTACGAGCAGTACTTC. This sequence joins TRBV5-4 and TRBJ2-7; 9 bases line up with TRBD1. Looked up from germline, CDR1 is SGHNT and CDR2 is YYREEE (reference sequence). J gave up 3 bases and V 4 bases, and 8 bases lay outside the gene matches. The CDR3 is 15 amino acids.

This clonotype was detected a few times. One base away lies a much larger clone, so this may be a sequencing read error. V usage is TRBV7-3 and J usage is TRBJ1-2; tentatively, D is TRBD1 (5 bases). The V gene's germline CDR1 is SGHTA and CDR2 FQGTGA. V was clipped by 4 bases and J by 4 bases, with 10 bases between them. CDR3 length: 13 amino acids. For the CDR3, the DNA is TGTGCCAGCAGCTCAAACGGGGGCTATGGCTACACCTTC. Residues: CASSSNGGYGYTF.

The J gene is TRBJ2-7, the V gene TRBV7-6, with 9 bases aligning to TRBD2. CDR1 is SGHVS, CDR2 FNYEAQ, per germline. V lost 8 bases, J lost 6 bases, and 8 bases stayed unmatched. The length of the CDR3 is 13 residues. The CDR3 DNA follows: TGTGCCAGCTTGCCGGGACTAGCAGGCGAGCAGTACTTC. Its translation is CASLPGLAGEQYF.

This chain links TRBV7-6 with TRBJ2-2; D uncertain. CDR3 length: 14 residues. Germline assignment: CDR1 SGHVS and CDR2 FNYEAQ. Trimming stripped 4 bases from V and 9 bases from J, with 15 bases between. CDR3 in DNA: TGTGCCAGCAGCTCGCAGGTTGAGTGGTGGGAGCTGTTTTTT. Its protein is CASSSQVEWWELFF.

A word on this clonotype: The junction does not match germline at one end; this may be a read error. The V gene is TRBV5-5, the J gene TRBJ2-5; D gene ambiguous. CDR3 size: 11 residues. CDR1 SGHKS and CDR2 YYEKEE come from the germline V gene (reference sequence). The CDR3 here is CVSSSRKAQYF. CDR3 bases: TGTGTCAGCAGTTCGCGGAAAGCCCAGTACTTC.

Of note for this clonotype: The CDR3 end shows no conserved phenylalanine or tryptophan, and so a read error is likely. No DNA is shown, since the ends of the CDR3 on it are uncertain; the CDR3 is the one TCRdb lists. The rearrangement joins TRBV7-6 to TRBJ2-7; no DNA check was done on the table's D call, TRBD2. Germline V gene lookup returns CDR1 SGHVS and CDR2 FNYEAQ. The CDR3 comprises 14 residues, both ends counted. The CDR3 is CASRLPGLAGEPYL.